The 26 T cell receptor beta chains presented below share a single source sample, sequenced in a study of cytomegalovirus exposure and HLA in healthy donors. Primers for the PCR totalled 60 Vbeta and 13 Jbeta. Profiling relied on immunoSEQ multiplex PCR, and the TCRdb table lists in-frame clones only, not all of them. The sample lists 150,000 to 200,000 clones; 68% were seen once. The sequencing sample was made of PBMCs. The receptors derive from a man aged 50 to 59 in good health and CMV-seronegative.

The CDR3 here is CASSQAARGEGTGELFF. The CDR3 DNA reads TGCGCCAGCAGCCAAGCGGCGCGGGGGGAAGGGACCGGGGAGCTGTTTTTT. This rearrangement joins TRBV4-3 to TRBJ2-2; 8 bases are a match to TRBD2. Germline V gene lookup returns CDR1 LGHNA and CDR2 YSLEER. The CDR3 runs 17 residues. V lost 1 base, J lost 5 bases, and 9 bases stayed unmatched.

The chain links TRBV12-5 to TRBJ1-3; 10 positions agree with TRBD1. With 3 bases clipped from V and 4 bases from J, the junction kept 6 bases outside the gene matches. Germline V lookup: CDR1 LGHNT, CDR2 FRNRAP. This CDR3 is built from 16 residues. The CDR3 loop is CASGFRGQGTGNTIYF. In DNA, the CDR3 is TGTGCTAGTGGTTTTAGGGGACAGGGGACCGGAAACACCATATATTTT.

The J gene is TRBJ2-5, the V gene TRBV18, with D possibly TRBD1 on 6 matching bases. CDR1 and CDR2 from the germline V gene are KGHSH and LQKENI. The V end lost 6 bases, the J end lost 2 bases, and 10 bases lay between the germline ends. The length of the CDR3 is 13 residues. This chain's CDR3 is CASSKTGQETQYF. CDR3 nucleotide sequence: TGTGCCAGCTCGAAAACAGGGCAAGAGACCCAGTACTTC.

The J gene is TRBJ2-1, the V gene TRBV28, with no clear D. The CDR3 has 14 residues. The germline gives CDR1 MDHEN, CDR2 SYDVKM. Trimming cost V 2 bases and J 3 bases, with 8 bases left between them. The CDR3 loop is CASSLPLVYNEQFF. CDR3 in DNA: TGTGCCAGCAGTTTACCTTTAGTCTACAATGAGCAGTTCTTC.

The chain uses TRBV7-9 and TRBJ2-7, with TRBD1 identical over 8 bases. V shed 5 bases and J 12 bases; nucleotides not matched to a gene: 9. Germline CDR1 is SEHNR and CDR2 is FQNEAQ (reference sequence). The CDR3 covers 12 residues. The CDR3 is CASSLNDRGWYF. CDR3 DNA sequence: TGTGCCAGCAGCCTGAATGACAGGGGTTGGTACTTC. The full variable domain, its missing parts supplied by reference TRBV7-9 and TRBJ2-7, is DTGVSQNPRHKITKRGQNVTFRCDPISEHNRLYWYRQTLGQGPEFLTYFQNEAQLEKSRLLSDRFSAERPKGSFSTLEIQRTEQGDSAMYLCASSLNDRGWYFGPGTRLTVT.

The chain combines TRBV6-5 with TRBJ2-7; 8 bases align to TRBD1. V was pared by 6 bases and J by 1 base, with 8 bases of the junction left unmatched. Germline loops: CDR1 MNHEY, CDR2 SVGAGI. The CDR3 is 15 amino acids. The CDR3 nucleotides read TGTGCCAGCAGATTCGACAGGGGAAGTTCCTACGAGCAGTACTTC. This sequence encodes CASRFDRGSSYEQYF.

The chain combines TRBV2 with TRBJ2-3; D perhaps matches TRBD1 (5 bases). The V gene's germline CDR1 is SNHLY and CDR2 FYNNEI. The CDR3 spans 14 residues. Trimming left V 3 bases short and J 4 bases short, with 11 bases between. The CDR3 coding sequence is TGTGCCAGCAGTGAGACAGCGAAGGCAGATACGCAGTATTTT. Encoded protein: CASSETAKADTQYF.

Only a few counts were recorded for this clone. V usage is TRBV7-9 and J usage is TRBJ1-2; the match to TRBD1 covers 7 bases. The V segment lost 1 base and the J segment 12 bases; nucleotides outside the gene matches: 8. Germline CDR1 reads SEHNR; CDR2 reads FQNEAQ (reference sequence). This CDR3 is built from 13 residues. CDR3 bases: TGTGCCAGCAGCTTAGTTGGCCAGGGGGGCGACACCTTC. As protein: CASSLVGQGGDTF.

The genes are TRBV5-6 and TRBJ1-1; a weak D match, TRBD1 (5 bases). Trimming pared 3 bases from V and 4 bases from J, leaving 10 bases between. CDR3 length: 13 amino acids. The V gene's germline CDR1 is SGHDT and CDR2 YYEEEE. CDR3 nucleotides: TGTGCCAGCAGCTGGGGGGGGAGCACTGAAGCTTTCTTT. Amino acids: CASSWGGSTEAFF.

This clone has a handful of counts. The chain employs TRBV6-5 and TRBJ2-1; D is possibly TRBD1 (6 bases). Trimming stripped 4 bases from V and 4 bases from J, with 11 bases between. Germline V lookup: CDR1 MNHEY, CDR2 SVGAGI. There are 14 residues in the CDR3. The CDR3 spells CASSSGTHYNEQFF. The CDR3 DNA sequence: TGTGCCAGCAGTTCGGGGACACATTACAATGAGCAGTTCTTC.

V usage is TRBV7-2 and J usage is TRBJ1-5; D is uncertain. Germline V gene lookup returns CDR1 SGHTA and CDR2 FQGNSA. CDR3 length: 13 amino acids. Trimming left V 7 bases short and J 4 bases short, with 11 bases between. The CDR3, as DNA: TGTGCCAGCACCGCTGAGGGTAATCAGCCCCAGCATTTT. This codes for CASTAEGNQPQHF.

The chain is built from TRBV29-1 and TRBJ1-2, with D tentatively TRBD1 (5 bases). Germline CDR1 and CDR2: SQVTM and ANQGSEA. CDR3 length equals 13 residues. V was pared by 6 bases and J by 2 bases, with 13 bases between. The CDR3 coding sequence is TGCAGCGTGAGACAGAACGTAAACTATGGCTACACCTTC. Translation: CSVRQNVNYGYTF.

This chain connects TRBV13 to TRBJ2-1; 12 positions agree with TRBD1. This CDR3 is built from 15 residues. The V and J ends lost 5 bases and 7 bases, in that order; junction bases with no gene match: 6. Per the germline V gene, CDR1 is PRHDT and CDR2 is FYEKMQ (reference sequence). CDR3 protein: CASSSWDRGLNEQFF. In nucleotides, the CDR3 is TGTGCCAGCAGCAGCTGGGACAGGGGGCTGAATGAGCAGTTCTTC.

The chain uses TRBV28 and TRBJ2-5, with 10 bases lining up with TRBD1. Germline V CDR1 and CDR2: MDHEN, SYDVKM. This CDR3 region has 15 residues. Germline trimming cut 5 bases from V and 4 bases from J; bases unmatched to any gene: 7. CDR3 coding DNA: TGTGCCAGCAGTACACCCGGGACAGGGGTAGAGACCCAGTACTTC. This gives the protein CASSTPGTGVETQYF. The full variable domain, rest sourced from reference TRBV28 and TRBJ2-5, is DVKVTQSSRYLVKRTGEKVFLECVQDMDHENMFWYRQDPGLGLRLIYFSYDVKMKEKGDIPEGYSVSREKKERFSLILESASTNQTSMYLCASSTPGTGVETQYFGPGTRLLVL.

This clone was seen once. The chain employs TRBV15 and TRBJ2-7; the match to TRBD1 covers 7 bases. Germline trimming cut 5 bases from V and 1 base from J; bases unmatched to any gene: 8. Germline V gene data show CDR1 as LNHNV and CDR2 as YYDKDF (reference sequence). The CDR3 covers 15 residues. CDR3: CATSPRQGRSYEQYF. Here the CDR3 DNA reads TGTGCCACCAGCCCACGACAGGGACGATCCTACGAGCAGTACTTC.

The chain combines TRBV18 with TRBJ2-1; 10 nucleotides line up with TRBD1. V was clipped by 3 bases and J by 7 bases; unmatched bases: 9. The CDR3 covers 16 residues. Germline CDR1 and CDR2: KGHSH and LQKENI. CDR3 nucleotides: TGTGCCAGCTCACCCCTAAGACAGGGGGCGAGGAATGAGCAGTTCTTC. This codes for CASSPLRQGARNEQFF.

As for this clone: One end of the junction does not line up with germline, which may come from a read error. This chain uses TRBV5-8 with TRBJ2-7; D ambiguous. Germline values: CDR1 SGHTS, CDR2 YDEGEE. CDR3 length: 11 amino acids. DNA of the CDR3: TGTGCCAGCAGCTTCTTGACAAGTTCTTTCTTC. It yields the protein CASSFLTSSFF.

The chain couples TRBV7-9 to TRBJ2-1; 10 bases agree with TRBD1. Germline V lookup: CDR1 SEHNR, CDR2 FQNEAQ (reference sequence). The ends lost 5 bases at V and 2 bases at J; junction bases unmatched: 3. This CDR3 contains 15 residues. CDR3 DNA sequence: TGTGCCAGCAGCCTCGACAGGGGGCCCTACAATGAGCAGTTCTTC. Protein product: CASSLDRGPYNEQFF.

This clone was seen only a few times. The V and J genes are TRBV6-5 and TRBJ1-5; 8 nucleotides agree with TRBD1. The germline V gene encodes CDR1 MNHEY and CDR2 SVGAGI. This CDR3 comprises 15 residues. J gave up 2 bases and V 4 bases, and 4 bases lay outside the gene matches. This CDR3 is CASSSKTGGNQPQHF. CDR3 in DNA: TGTGCCAGCAGTTCCAAGACAGGGGGCAATCAGCCCCAGCATTTT.

This chain links TRBV6-1 with TRBJ2-7, with 7 bases aligning to TRBD2. Germline CDR1 is MNHNS and CDR2 is SASEGT. J was trimmed by 4 bases and V by 5 bases; bases with no gene match: 11. This CDR3 region has 15 residues. The CDR3 DNA is TGTGCCAGCAGTACCTTTGGCGGGGGACCTTACGAGCAGTACTTC. Translating gives CASSTFGGGPYEQYF.

The V and J genes are TRBV14 and TRBJ2-2; 7 bases align to TRBD1. Germline CDR1 reads SGHDN; CDR2 reads FVKESK. V shed 4 bases, J shed 5 bases, and the junction held 4 bases outside the gene matches. The CDR3 consists of 14 residues. CDR3 in amino acids: CASSLGQPTGELFF. The CDR3 nucleotides are TGTGCCAGCAGCCTGGGACAGCCTACCGGGGAGCTGTTTTTT.

The chain uses TRBV6-5 and TRBJ2-7; TRBD1 might be the D (5 bases). With 5 bases removed from V and 2 bases from J, the gap between germline ends came to 16 bases. This CDR3 comprises 15 residues. The germline V gene encodes CDR1 MNHEY and CDR2 SVGAGI. In nucleotides, the CDR3 is TGTGCCAGCAGTCCGAGCAAGGGGCTACCCTACGAGCAGTACTTC. Its translation: CASSPSKGLPYEQYF.

This clone was counted a single time. The chain couples TRBV5-6 to TRBJ2-5, with D maybe TRBD1 (5 bases). Germline V lookup: CDR1 SGHDT, CDR2 YYEEEE. Deletions cut 1 base from V and 0 bases from J, with 13 bases between. The CDR3 sequence is 16 residues long. The CDR3 DNA follows: TGTGCCAGCAGCTTGCACCTAGGGGCTGACCAAGAGACCCAGTACTTC. It translates to CASSLHLGADQETQYF. Combining the CDR3 with reference TRBV5-6 and TRBJ2-5 gives the whole variable domain DAGVTQSPTHLIKTRGQQVTLRCSPKSGHDTVSWYQQALGQGPQFIFQYYEEEERQRGNFPDRFSGHQFPNYSSELNVNALLLGDSALYLCASSLHLGADQETQYFGPGTRLLVL.

The chain uses TRBV6-5 and TRBJ2-5, with a weak D call TRBD1 (6 bases). The V end lost 5 bases, the J end lost 1 base, and 14 bases lay between the germline ends. This CDR3 contains 15 residues. Looked up from germline, CDR1 is MNHEY and CDR2 is SVGAGI. CDR3 DNA: TGTGCCAGCAGTAAGGACAGAGCTAGCCAAGAGACCCAGTACTTC. Translating gives CASSKDRASQETQYF.

This clone was detected once. The chain employs TRBV9 and TRBJ1-3; D call uncertain. V lost 4 bases, J lost 0 bases, and 14 bases lay in between. The CDR3 sequence is 16 residues long. Germline loops: CDR1 SGDLS, CDR2 YYNGEE. The CDR3 reads CASSFAQVISGNTIYF. The CDR3 nucleotides are TGTGCCAGCAGCTTCGCTCAGGTCATCTCTGGAAACACCATATATTTT.

This clone was seen only a few times. The V call is TRBV25-1, the J call TRBJ2-7; D is perhaps TRBD2 (6 bases). The CDR3 loop spans 14 amino acids. The V end lost 7 bases, the J end lost 0 bases, and 13 bases lay between the germline ends. CDR1 MGHDK and CDR2 SYGVNS come from the germline V gene. CDR3 loop: CASNPAGSSYEQYF. Here the CDR3 DNA reads TGTGCCAGCAACCCCGCGGGGTCCTCCTACGAGCAGTACTTC.